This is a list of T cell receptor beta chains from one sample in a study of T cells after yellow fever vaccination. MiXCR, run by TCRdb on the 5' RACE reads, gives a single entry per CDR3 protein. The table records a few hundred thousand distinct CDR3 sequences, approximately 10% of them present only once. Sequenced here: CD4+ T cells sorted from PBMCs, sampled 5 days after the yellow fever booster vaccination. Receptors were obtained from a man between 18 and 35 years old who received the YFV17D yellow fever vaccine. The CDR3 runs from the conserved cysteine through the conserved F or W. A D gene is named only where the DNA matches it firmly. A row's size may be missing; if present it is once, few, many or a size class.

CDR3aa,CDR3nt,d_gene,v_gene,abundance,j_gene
CASSSAIATNEKLFF,TGTGCCAGCAGTAGCGCGATAGCAACTAATGAAAAACTGTTTTTT,-,TRBV25-1,-,TRBJ1-4
CASSQTGGGEQYF,TGTGCCAGCAGCCAGACAGGGGGGGGCGAGCAGTACTTC,TRBD1,TRBV3-1,-,TRBJ2-7
CASSQKTGESEFF,TGTGCCAGCAGCCAAAAGACAGGGGAGAGTGAGTTTTTT,TRBD1,TRBV4-2,-,TRBJ1-4
CASSSNSGTQETQYF,TGTGCCAGCAGTTCTAATTCCGGGACCCAAGAGACCCAGTACTTC,-,TRBV2,many,TRBJ2-5
CASSLGQGHGYTF,TGTGCCAGCAGCCTCGGACAGGGGCATGGCTACACCTTC,TRBD1,TRBV7-9,many,TRBJ1-2
CSVAGRGQGSWDNEGFF,TGCAGCGTTGCGGGGAGGGGACAGGGTTCGTGGGACAATGAGGGGTTCTTC,TRBD1,TRBV29-1,few,TRBJ2-1
CASSTDSNWNTIYF,TGTGCCAGCAGCACGGACAGTAATTGGAACACCATATATTTT,-,TRBV5-6,-,TRBJ1-3
CASRLTLNTDAFF,TGTGCCAGCCGCCTGACGCTGAACACTGACGCTTTCTTT,-,TRBV7-6,-,TRBJ1-1
CASSPQFSGGEVEQFF,TGTGCCAGCAGCCCACAGTTTTCGGGGGGGGAGGTTGAGCAGTTCTTC,TRBD2,TRBV7-2,few,TRBJ2-1
CASSAILAGRNEQFF,TGTGCCAGCAGCGCGATCTTAGCGGGGCGGAATGAGCAGTTCTTC,TRBD2,TRBV7-3,few,TRBJ2-1
CASSLPTRSYNEQFF,TGTGCCAGCAGTTTACCGACTCGCTCCTACAATGAGCAGTTCTTC,-,TRBV6-2/TRBV6-3,-,TRBJ2-1
CASSYSPTGVHEQFF,TGTGCCAGCAGTTACTCCCCGACAGGGGTGCATGAGCAGTTCTTC,TRBD1,TRBV6-5,few,TRBJ2-1
CASSFAGLEKETQYF,TGTGCCAGCAGCTTCGCGGGTTTAGAAAAAGAGACCCAGTACTTC,-,TRBV7-3,-,TRBJ2-5
CASRVDYFDYGYTF,TGCGCCAGCAGGGTGGATTATTTTGACTATGGCTACACCTTC,-,TRBV23-1,few,TRBJ1-2
CSVGQFISSYNEQFF,TGCAGCGTTGGACAGTTCATTAGCTCCTACAATGAGCAGTTCTTC,-,TRBV29-1,few,TRBJ2-1
CASSQEWQGAEAFF,TGTGCCAGCAGCCAAGAGTGGCAGGGAGCTGAAGCTTTCTTT,-,TRBV3-1,-,TRBJ1-1
CASSLEGPNSPLHF,TGCGCCAGCAGCTTGGAAGGGCCGAATTCACCCCTCCACTTT,-,TRBV5-1,many,TRBJ1-6
CASSYVAGVPYEQYF,TGTGCCAGCAGTTACGTAGCGGGGGTCCCCTACGAGCAGTACTTC,TRBD2,TRBV6-5,-,TRBJ2-7
CASGTGVGGTDTQYF,TGTGCCAGCGGGACTGGAGTGGGGGGCACAGATACGCAGTATTTT,-,TRBV6-5,few,TRBJ2-3
CASSLVGTGGHEQYF,TGTGCCAGCAGCTTAGTTGGGACAGGGGGCCACGAGCAGTACTTC,TRBD1,TRBV7-2,few,TRBJ2-7
CASSQYRGQEWETQYF,TGTGCCAGCAGCCAGTACCGGGGACAGGAGTGGGAGACCCAGTACTTC,TRBD1,TRBV13,-,TRBJ2-5
CASRPVAEPTDTQYF,TGTGCCAGCAGGCCAGTAGCGGAGCCCACAGATACGCAGTATTTT,-,TRBV4-2,many,TRBJ2-3
CASSSTGQGEDFQETQYF,TGTGCCAGCAGCTCCACAGGACAGGGGGAGGATTTTCAAGAGACCCAGTACTTC,TRBD1,TRBV7-8,few,TRBJ2-5
CASSVMTGDETQYF,TGTGCCAGCAGTGTCATGACAGGGGATGAGACCCAGTACTTC,TRBD1,TRBV2,few,TRBJ2-5
CASSQEGSPNEKLFF,TGTGCCAGCAGCCAGGAAGGGAGCCCTAATGAAAAACTGTTTTTT,-,TRBV7-9,-,TRBJ1-4
CAISESTGNTIYF,TGTGCCATCAGTGAGTCGACTGGAAACACCATATATTTT,-,TRBV10-3,-,TRBJ1-3
CASSTTQGTEAFF,TGTGCCAGCAGTACGACGCAGGGGACTGAAGCTTTCTTT,-,TRBV7-9,-,TRBJ1-1
CAISLPSGANVLTF,TGTGCCATCAGTCTCCCCTCTGGGGCCAACGTCCTGACTTTC,-,TRBV10-3,few,TRBJ2-6
CASSSGRGHAGAFF,TGCGCCAGCAGCTCGGGCAGGGGCCACGCTGGGGCTTTCTTT,-,TRBV5-1,-,TRBJ1-1
CASSLAGTQGLETQYF,TGTGCCAGCAGCTTAGCCGGGACCCAAGGGTTAGAGACCCAGTACTTC,-,TRBV7-2,-,TRBJ2-5
CSGRTVKYEQYF,TGCAGTGGGAGGACAGTAAAGTACGAGCAGTACTTC,-,TRBV20-1,few,TRBJ2-7
CAWSAQTPNTEAFF,TGTGCCTGGAGTGCCCAGACCCCGAACACTGAAGCTTTCTTT,-,TRBV30,few,TRBJ1-1
CASSFMGGGYRSYEQYF,TGTGCCAGCTCCTTTATGGGCGGGGGATACAGGAGCTACGAGCAGTACTTC,TRBD2,TRBV11-2,-,TRBJ2-7
CASSSAGVQETQYF,TGTGCCAGCAGTTCGGCCGGGGTCCAAGAGACCCAGTACTTC,-,TRBV6-2/TRBV6-3,few,TRBJ2-5
CSATISGGSYEQYF,TGCAGTGCTACCATTAGCGGGGGCTCCTACGAGCAGTACTTC,TRBD2,TRBV20-1,-,TRBJ2-7
CASSAPSRGFRRETQYF,TGTGCCAGCAGCGCCCCGTCGAGGGGGTTCCGTCGGGAGACCCAGTACTTC,-,TRBV7-2,-,TRBJ2-5
CASSEPGGLTQHF,TGTGCCAGCAGTGAGCCAGGGGGTTTGACCCAGCATTTT,TRBD1,TRBV25-1,-,TRBJ1-5
CAWSGPPEKLFF,TGTGCCTGGAGTGGGCCGCCAGAAAAACTGTTTTTT,-,TRBV30,-,TRBJ1-4
CASSQAQKDTQYF,TGCGCCAGCAGTCAAGCCCAGAAGGATACGCAGTATTTT,-,TRBV23-1,-,TRBJ2-3
CASRATGSGELFF,TGTGCCAGCAGGGCGACAGGTAGCGGGGAGCTGTTTTTT,-,TRBV12-3/TRBV12-4,many,TRBJ2-2
CASSVDGGRGANVLTF,TGTGCCAGCAGCGTAGACGGGGGGCGAGGGGCCAACGTCCTGACTTTC,-,TRBV9,-,TRBJ2-6
CASSLAGGNRGTGELFF,TGCGCCAGCAGCTTGGCGGGGGGAAACAGGGGCACCGGGGAGCTGTTTTTT,-,TRBV5-1,few,TRBJ2-2
CATGAEAFF,TGTGCCACGGGGGCTGAAGCTTTCTTT,-,TRBV7-2,-,TRBJ1-1
CASRAGSGANVLTF,TGTGCCAGCCGAGCCGGTTCTGGGGCCAACGTCCTGACTTTC,-,TRBV27,-,TRBJ2-6
CASSLTGTPQETQFF,TGTGCCAGCAGTTTGACAGGGACCCCGCAAGAGACCCAGTTCTTC,TRBD1,TRBV6-5,-,TRBJ2-1
CASSFRRDRGINEQFF,TGTGCCAGCAGCTTTCGCCGGGACAGGGGGATCAATGAGCAGTTCTTC,TRBD1,TRBV7-2,-,TRBJ2-1
CASSSGRGRSIEQYF,TGTGCCAGCAGTTCGGGCCGAGGACGGTCTATCGAGCAGTACTTC,-,TRBV6-6,many,TRBJ2-7
CASSSTGGLYGYTF,TGTGCCAGCAGCTCAACAGGGGGCCTCTATGGCTACACCTTC,TRBD1,TRBV7-2,few,TRBJ1-2
CASSLGGREKLFF,TGTGCCAGCAGCTTGGGGGGCAGAGAAAAACTGTTTTTT,-,TRBV5-6,many,TRBJ1-4
CASSRSTGTYEETQYF,TGTGCCAGCAGCAGATCGACCGGGACCTACGAAGAGACCCAGTACTTC,-,TRBV7-2,many,TRBJ2-5
CASSQDKTTTYEQYF,TGTGCCAGCAGCCAAGATAAGACAACAACCTACGAGCAGTACTTC,-,TRBV4-2,few,TRBJ2-7
CASSPRDRGTGNTEAFF,TGTGCCAGCAGCCCCCGGGACAGGGGGACGGGGAACACTGAAGCTTTCTTT,TRBD1,TRBV7-6,many,TRBJ1-1
CASSVMGETGELFF,TGTGCCAGCAGCGTAATGGGGGAAACCGGGGAGCTGTTTTTT,-,TRBV14,few,TRBJ2-2